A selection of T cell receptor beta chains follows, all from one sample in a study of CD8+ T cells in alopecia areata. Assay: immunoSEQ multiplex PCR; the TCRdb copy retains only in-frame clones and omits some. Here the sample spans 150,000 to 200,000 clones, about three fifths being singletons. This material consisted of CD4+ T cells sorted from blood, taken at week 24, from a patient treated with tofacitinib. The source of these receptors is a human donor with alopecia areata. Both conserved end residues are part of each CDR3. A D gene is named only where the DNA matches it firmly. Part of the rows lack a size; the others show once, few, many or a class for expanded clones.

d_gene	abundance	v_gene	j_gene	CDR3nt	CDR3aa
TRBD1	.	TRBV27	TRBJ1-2	TGTGCCAGCAGTGGACAGGGAAAGGGAGGCTACACCTTC	CASSGQGKGGYTF
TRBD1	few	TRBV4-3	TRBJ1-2	TGCGCCAGCAGCCAACCCGGGACAGGGGACGGCTACACCTTC	CASSQPGTGDGYTF
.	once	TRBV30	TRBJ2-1	TGTGCCTGGAGTGTAGACCCAAAGGGTGAGCAGTTCTTC	CAWSVDPKGEQFF
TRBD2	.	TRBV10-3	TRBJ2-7	TGTGCCATCAGGGGGACTAGCGGGGGTCCCTACGAGCAGTACTTC	CAIRGTSGGPYEQYF
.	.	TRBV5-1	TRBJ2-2	TGCGCCAGCAGCTTGGCGGGGATGGACACCGGGGAGCTGTTTTTT	CASSLAGMDTGELFF
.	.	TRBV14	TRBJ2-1	TGTGCCAGCAGCCAAGCAGGGCGATCCTACAATGAGCAGTTCTTC	CASSQAGRSYNEQFF
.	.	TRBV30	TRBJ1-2	TGTGCCTGGAGTGTTCAGGGTAGGCGAGGCTACACCTTC	CAWSVQGRRGYTF
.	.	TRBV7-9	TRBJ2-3	TGTGCCAGCAGCGGGCCGACAGCCTCCACAGATACGCAGTATTTT	CASSGPTASTDTQYF
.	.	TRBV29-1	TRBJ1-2	TGCAGCGTTCCGGGGGCCGGGAACTATGGCTACACCTTC	CSVPGAGNYGYTF
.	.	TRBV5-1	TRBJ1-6	TGCGCCAGCAGCCGCGAAGGAACCTATAATTCACCCCTCCACTTT	CASSREGTYNSPLHF
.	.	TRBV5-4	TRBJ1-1	TGTGCCAGCAGCTTGGAGCCGGGTATCGCCACTGAAGCTTTCTTT	CASSLEPGIATEAFF
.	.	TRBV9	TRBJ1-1	TGTGCCAGCAGCTTCAGGACGGGAGACACTGAAGCTTTCTTT	CASSFRTGDTEAFF
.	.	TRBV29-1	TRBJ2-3	TGCAGCGTTGAGTCGCAAGTGGGCGATACGCAGTATTTT	CSVESQVGDTQYF
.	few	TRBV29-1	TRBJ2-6	TGCAGCGCCACGGTGTCTGGGGCCAACGTCCTGACTTTC	CSATVSGANVLTF
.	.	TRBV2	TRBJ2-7	TGTGCCAGCAGTGTCGGGAGCTCCTACGAGCAGTACTTC	CASSVGSSYEQYF
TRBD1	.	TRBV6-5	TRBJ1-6	TGTGCCAGTGCGCGACAGGGGGACTCACCCCTCCACTTT	CASARQGDSPLHF
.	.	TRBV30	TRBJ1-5	TGTGCCTGGAGTGTACAGCAGGGTAGCAATCAGCCCCAGCATTTT	CAWSVQQGSNQPQHF
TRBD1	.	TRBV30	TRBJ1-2	TGTGCCTGGAGTGAAAAGGACAGGAACTATGGCTACACCTTC	CAWSEKDRNYGYTF
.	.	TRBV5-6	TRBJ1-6	TGTGCCAGCAGCTACACAGGGACCTCCTATAATTCACCCCTCCACTTT	CASSYTGTSYNSPLHF
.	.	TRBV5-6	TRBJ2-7	TGTGCCAGCAGCTTGCCGGGAACAGACGAGCAGTACTTC	CASSLPGTDEQYF
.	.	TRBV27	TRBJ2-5	TGTGCCAGCAGTTTATCTGTGGTTGCGACCCAGTACTTC	CASSLSVVATQYF
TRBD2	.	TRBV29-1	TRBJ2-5	TGCAGCGTTAGGCCGGGACTAAGGCAAGAGACCCAGTACTTC	CSVRPGLRQETQYF
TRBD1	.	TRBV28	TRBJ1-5	TGTGCCAGCAGTTTACAACAGGGGCGCCAGCATTTT	CASSLQQGRQHF
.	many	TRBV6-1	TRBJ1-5	TGTGCCAGCAGTGATAGGGGGTCGAGCAATCAGCCCCAGCATTTT	CASSDRGSSNQPQHF
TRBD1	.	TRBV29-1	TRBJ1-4	TGCAGCGTTGAAGAGCTCAGGGGGAATGAAAAACTGTTTTTT	CSVEELRGNEKLFF
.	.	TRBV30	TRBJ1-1	TGTGCCTGCCGACGGGGCACCAACACTGAAGCTTTCTTT	CACRRGTNTEAFF
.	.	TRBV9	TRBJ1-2	TGTGCCAGCAGCGTAGAGGACGTAGGATATGGCTACACCTTC	CASSVEDVGYGYTF
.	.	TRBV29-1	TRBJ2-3	TGCAGCGTTGATGGCCTTAGGGGCACAGATACGCAGTATTTT	CSVDGLRGTDTQYF
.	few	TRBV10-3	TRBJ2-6	TGTGCCATCTCGAGGGGGGCCCTACTTTCTGGGGCCAACGTCCTGACTTTC	CAISRGALLSGANVLTF
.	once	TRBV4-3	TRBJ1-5	TGCGCCAGCAGCCCGGAGGTTAGCAATCAGCCCCAGCATTTT	CASSPEVSNQPQHF
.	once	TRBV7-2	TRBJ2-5	TGTGCCAGCAGCTTAGGGACGTCAATGGGGGAGACCCAGTACTTC	CASSLGTSMGETQYF
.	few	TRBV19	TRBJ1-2	TGTGCCAGTACAACCTTAACAGGGAGGGCTCGTGATGGCTACACCTTC	CASTTLTGRARDGYTF
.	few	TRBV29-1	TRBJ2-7	TGCAGCGTTGAATCGGGGGTAACTGGCGAGCAGTACTTC	CSVESGVTGEQYF
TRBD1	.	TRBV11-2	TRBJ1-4	TGTGCCAGCAGCTTAGCGACCCGGACAGGTGGTGAAAAACTGTTTTTT	CASSLATRTGGEKLFF
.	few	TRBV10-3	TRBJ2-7	TGTGCCATCAGGGACGGGGACGGCGTCACCTACGAGCAGTACTTC	CAIRDGDGVTYEQYF
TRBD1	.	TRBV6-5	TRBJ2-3	TGTGCCAGCAAATCCGGACAGGACCCAGATACGCAGTATTTT	CASKSGQDPDTQYF
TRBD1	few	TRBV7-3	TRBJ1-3	TGTGCCAGCAGTCTCCGTGGGACAGCTGGAGGAGCGCCTGGAAACACCATATATTTT	CASSLRGTAGGAPGNTIYF
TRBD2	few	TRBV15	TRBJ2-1	TGTGCCACCAGCAGAGATCGGGGGGTAGTCAATGAGCAGTTCTTC	CATSRDRGVVNEQFF
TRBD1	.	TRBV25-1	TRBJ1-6	TGTGCCAGCAGTGAAACAGGGGAGGGCTTCAATTCACCCCTCCACTTT	CASSETGEGFNSPLHF
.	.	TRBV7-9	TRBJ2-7	TGTGCCAGCAGCCGGGGCGGGCAGTTTACAACCTACGAGCAGTACTTC	CASSRGGQFTTYEQYF
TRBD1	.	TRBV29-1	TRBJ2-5	TGCAGCGTAGACTATACCGGGACAGGGAAAGAGACCCAGTACTTC	CSVDYTGTGKETQYF
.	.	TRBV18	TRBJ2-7	TGTGCCAGCTCACCAGGGATAGGCTACGAGCAGTACTTC	CASSPGIGYEQYF
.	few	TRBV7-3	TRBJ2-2	TGTGCCAGCAGCTCCGTTAGGACCGGGGAGCTGTTTTTT	CASSSVRTGELFF
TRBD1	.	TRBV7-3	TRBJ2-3	TGTGCCAGCAGCACCGACAGGGGAGATACGCAGTATTTT	CASSTDRGDTQYF
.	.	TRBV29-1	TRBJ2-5	TGCAGCGTTGACCGGGGTTCCGGAGAGACCCAGTACTTC	CSVDRGSGETQYF
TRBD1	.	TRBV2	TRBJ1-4	TGTGCCAGCACCATCGAGGACAGGGAAAAACTGTTTTTT	CASTIEDREKLFF
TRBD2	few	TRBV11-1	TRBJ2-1	TGTGCCAGCAGCGATCGACTAGCCGGCTACAATGAGCAGTTCTTC	CASSDRLAGYNEQFF
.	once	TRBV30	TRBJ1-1	TGTGCCTGGAGACGACTCAGGGACGGGACTGAAGCTTTCTTT	CAWRRLRDGTEAFF
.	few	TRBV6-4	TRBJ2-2	TGTGCCAGCAGTGACATGTGGAACACCGGGGAGCTGTTTTTT	CASSDMWNTGELFF